This is a list of T cell receptor beta chains from one sample in a study of regulatory T cells in long-lasting Graves disease. TCRdb processed the multiplex PCR reads anew with MiXCR; each CDR3 protein has one entry. The sample holds 650,000 to 700,000 distinct CDR3 sequences; about 30% are singletons and the top ten take around 42%. The source was peripheral blood mononuclear cells (PBMCs), collected when the disease was refractory, from a patient treated with antithyroid drugs. The receptor source for this set is a female donor with Graves disease. The conserved cysteine and the conserved F or W are not part of the CDR3 here. Some rows mark clone size as missing; the rest say once, few, many or name a class of expanded clone.

>many|TRBV12-5
ASGRDTDQPQH
>.|TRBV6-1
ASVDTGNSPLH
>many|TRBV28
ASGYPRAYTEAF
>.|TRBV9
ASSVATLQGFGPNTEAF
>many|TRBV15
ATGNGPYEQY
>many|TRBV12-3/TRBV12-4
ASSITGGMGSEAF
>few|TRBV6-1
ASEGGAGNTIY
>few|TRBV12-3/TRBV12-4
ASTPGGLANIQY
>.|TRBV11-2
ASSVLSGTAEKLF
>.|TRBV7-3
ASSQMTTVAKNIQY
>.|TRBV20-1
SGTLGTSGSLEETQY
>.|TRBV3-1
ASSRDRVYQPQH
>.|TRBV5-6
ASSGQGNGYT
>.|TRBV29-1
SFQQGGVNTEAF
>.|TRBV4-1
ASSQDNLWGYT